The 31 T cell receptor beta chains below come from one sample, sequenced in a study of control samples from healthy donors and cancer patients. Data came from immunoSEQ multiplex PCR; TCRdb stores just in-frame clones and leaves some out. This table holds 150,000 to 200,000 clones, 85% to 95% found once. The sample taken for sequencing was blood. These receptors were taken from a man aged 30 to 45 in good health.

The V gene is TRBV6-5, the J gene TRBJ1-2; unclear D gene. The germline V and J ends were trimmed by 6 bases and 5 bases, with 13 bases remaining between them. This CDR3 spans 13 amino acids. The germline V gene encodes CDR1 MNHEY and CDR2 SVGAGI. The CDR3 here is CASSPTDLYGYTF. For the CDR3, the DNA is TGTGCCAGCAGCCCGACGGATCTGTATGGCTACACCTTC.

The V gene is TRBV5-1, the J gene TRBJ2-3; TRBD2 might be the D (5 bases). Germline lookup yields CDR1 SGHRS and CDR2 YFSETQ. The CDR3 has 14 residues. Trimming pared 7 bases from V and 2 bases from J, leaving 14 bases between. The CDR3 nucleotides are TGCGCCAGCGGTCCGGGGAGTCCCACAGATACGCAGTATTTT. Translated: CASGPGSPTDTQYF.

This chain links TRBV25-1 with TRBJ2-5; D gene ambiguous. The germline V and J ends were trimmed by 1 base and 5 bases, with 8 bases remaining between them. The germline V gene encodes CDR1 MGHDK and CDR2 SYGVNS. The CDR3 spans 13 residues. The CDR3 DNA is TGTGCCAGCAGTGAATTTGTTACGGAGACCCAGTACTTC. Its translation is CASSEFVTETQYF. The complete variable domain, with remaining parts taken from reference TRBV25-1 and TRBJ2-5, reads EADIYQTPRYLVIGTGKKITLECSQTMGHDKMYWYQQDPGMELHLIHYSYGVNSTEKGDLSSESTVSRIRTEHFPLTLESARPSHTSQYLCASSEFVTETQYFGPGTRLLVL.

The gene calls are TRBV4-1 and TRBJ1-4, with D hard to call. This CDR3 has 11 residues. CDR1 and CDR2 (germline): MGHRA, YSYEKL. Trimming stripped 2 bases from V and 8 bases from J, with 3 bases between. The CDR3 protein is CASSQREKLFF. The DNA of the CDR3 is TGCGCCAGCAGCCAAAGGGAAAAACTGTTTTTT.

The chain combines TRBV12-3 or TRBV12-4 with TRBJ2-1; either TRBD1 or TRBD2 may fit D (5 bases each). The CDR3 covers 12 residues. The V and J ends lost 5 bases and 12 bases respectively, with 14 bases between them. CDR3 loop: CASSLGGGGQFF. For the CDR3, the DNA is TGTGCCAGCAGTCTCGGTGGGGGTGGGCAGTTCTTC.

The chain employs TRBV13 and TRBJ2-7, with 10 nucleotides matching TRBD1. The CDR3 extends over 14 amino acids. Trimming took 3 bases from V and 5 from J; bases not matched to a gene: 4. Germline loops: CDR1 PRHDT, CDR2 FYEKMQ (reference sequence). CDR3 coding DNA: TGTGCCAGCAGCTTCCGGGACAGGGGCCACGAGCAGTACTTC. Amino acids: CASSFRDRGHEQYF.

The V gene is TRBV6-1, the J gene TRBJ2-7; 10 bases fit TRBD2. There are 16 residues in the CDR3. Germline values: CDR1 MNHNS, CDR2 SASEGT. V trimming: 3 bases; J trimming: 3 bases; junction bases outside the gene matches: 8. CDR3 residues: CASSDAGTSAVYEQYF. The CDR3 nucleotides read TGTGCCAGCAGTGACGCCGGGACTAGCGCCGTCTACGAGCAGTACTTC.

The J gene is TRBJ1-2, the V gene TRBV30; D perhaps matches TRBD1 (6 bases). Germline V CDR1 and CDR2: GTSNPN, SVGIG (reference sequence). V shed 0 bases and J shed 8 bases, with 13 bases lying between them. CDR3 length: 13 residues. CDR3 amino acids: CAWSVLGRGGYTF. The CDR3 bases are TGTGCCTGGAGTGTACTAGGCAGGGGCGGCTACACCTTC.

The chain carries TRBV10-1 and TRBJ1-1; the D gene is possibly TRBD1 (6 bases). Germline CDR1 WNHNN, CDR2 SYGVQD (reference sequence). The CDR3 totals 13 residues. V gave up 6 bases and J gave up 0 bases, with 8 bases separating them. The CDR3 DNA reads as TGCGCCAGCAGCAGGGACATGAACACTGAAGCTTTCTTT. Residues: CASSRDMNTEAFF.

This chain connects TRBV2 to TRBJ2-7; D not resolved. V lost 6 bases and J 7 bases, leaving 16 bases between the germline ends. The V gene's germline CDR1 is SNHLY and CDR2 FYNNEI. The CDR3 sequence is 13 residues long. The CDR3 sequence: CASRLENTGEQYF. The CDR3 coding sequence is TGTGCCAGCAGGTTAGAAAATACGGGTGAGCAGTACTTC.

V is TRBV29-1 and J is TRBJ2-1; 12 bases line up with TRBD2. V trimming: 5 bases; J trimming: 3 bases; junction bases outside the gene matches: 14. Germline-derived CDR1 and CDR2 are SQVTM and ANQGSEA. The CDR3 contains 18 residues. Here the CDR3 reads CSVPRGASGGGRYNEQFF. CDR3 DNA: TGCAGCGTTCCCCGGGGGGCTAGCGGGGGGGGGCGCTACAATGAGCAGTTCTTC.

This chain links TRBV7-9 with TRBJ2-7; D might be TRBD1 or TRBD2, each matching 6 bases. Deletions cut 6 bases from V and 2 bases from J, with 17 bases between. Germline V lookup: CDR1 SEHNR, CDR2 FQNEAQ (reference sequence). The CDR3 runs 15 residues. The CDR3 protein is CASSPEEGEAYEQYF. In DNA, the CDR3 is TGTGCCAGCAGTCCAGAGGAGGGGGAGGCCTACGAGCAGTACTTC.

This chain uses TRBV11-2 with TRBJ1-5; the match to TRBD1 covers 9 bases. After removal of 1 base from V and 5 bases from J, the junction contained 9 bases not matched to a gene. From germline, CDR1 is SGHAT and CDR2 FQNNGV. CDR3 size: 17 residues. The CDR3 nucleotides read TGTGCCAGCAGCTTAGGCCCCGGGACAGGGCCGCATCAGCCCCAGCATTTT. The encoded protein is CASSLGPGTGPHQPQHF. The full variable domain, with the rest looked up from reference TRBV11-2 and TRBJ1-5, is EAGVAQSPRYKIIEKRQSVAFWCNPISGHATLYWYQQILGQGPKLLIQFQNNGVVDDSQLPKDRFSAERLKGVDSTLKIQPAKLEDSAVYLCASSLGPGTGPHQPQHFGDGTRLSIL.

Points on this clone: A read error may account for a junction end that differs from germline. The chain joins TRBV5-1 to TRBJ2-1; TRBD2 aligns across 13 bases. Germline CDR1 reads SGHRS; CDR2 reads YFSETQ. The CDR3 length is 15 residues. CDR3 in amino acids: CASDGGTSGKIIPVF. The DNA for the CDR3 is TGCGCCAGCGATGGAGGGACTAGCGGGAAAATCATTCCGGTCTTC.

The CDR3 DNA reads as TGCGCCAGCAGTGCTGAAAGGACCAAGGGGCCCCAGCATTTT. This translates into CASSAERTKGPQHF. J is TRBJ1-5 and V is TRBV10-2; D gene ambiguous. This CDR3 has 14 amino acids. CDR1 WSHSY and CDR2 SAAADI come from the germline V gene. Trimming took 4 bases from V and 9 from J, leaving 16 bases between them.

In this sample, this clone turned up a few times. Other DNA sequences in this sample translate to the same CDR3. The CDR3 DNA reads as TGTGCCAGCAGCTTAAGCGGCGGATACGAGCAGTACTTC. This gives the protein CASSLSGGYEQYF. J is TRBJ2-7 and V is TRBV7-9, with a tentative D call TRBD2 (5 bases). In germline, CDR1 is SEHNR, CDR2 FQNEAQ (reference sequence). V lost 2 bases and J lost 4, with 9 bases in between. The CDR3 covers 13 residues.

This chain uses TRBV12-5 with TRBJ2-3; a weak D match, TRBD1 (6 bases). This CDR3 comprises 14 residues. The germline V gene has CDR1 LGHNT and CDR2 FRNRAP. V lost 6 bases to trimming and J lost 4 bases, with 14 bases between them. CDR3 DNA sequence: TGTGCTAGTGGCGCAGGGGTTAGCGCAGATACGCAGTATTTT. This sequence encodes CASGAGVSADTQYF.

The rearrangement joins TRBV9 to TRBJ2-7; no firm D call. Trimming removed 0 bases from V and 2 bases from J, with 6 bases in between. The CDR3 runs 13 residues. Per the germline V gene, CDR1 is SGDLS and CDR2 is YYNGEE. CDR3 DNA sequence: TGTGCCAGCAGCGTAGGAGACACCTACGAGCAGTACTTC. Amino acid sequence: CASSVGDTYEQYF.

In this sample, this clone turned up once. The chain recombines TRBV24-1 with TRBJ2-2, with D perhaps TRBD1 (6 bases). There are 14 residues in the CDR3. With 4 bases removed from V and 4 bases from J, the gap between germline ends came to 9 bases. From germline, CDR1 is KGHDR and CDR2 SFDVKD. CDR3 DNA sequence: TGTGCCACCAGTGAGCAGGGGCCCACCGGGGAGCTGTTTTTT. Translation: CATSEQGPTGELFF.

CDR3 in DNA: TGTGCCAGCAGCGTCGGAATCAGGGTCGGACAAGAGACCCAGTACTTC. Residues: CASSVGIRVGQETQYF. The rearrangement uses TRBV28 and TRBJ2-5; possibly TRBD1 for D (5 bases). V was shortened by 6 bases and J by 2 bases, with 19 bases between the two germline ends. From germline, CDR1 is MDHEN and CDR2 SYDVKM. The CDR3 has 16 residues.

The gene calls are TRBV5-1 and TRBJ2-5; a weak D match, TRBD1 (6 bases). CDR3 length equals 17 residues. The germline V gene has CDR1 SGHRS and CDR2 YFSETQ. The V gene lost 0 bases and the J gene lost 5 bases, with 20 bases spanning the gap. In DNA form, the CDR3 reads TGCGCCAGCAGCTTGGCGCCTGGGACACTGGGACCGGAGACCCAGTACTTC. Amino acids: CASSLAPGTLGPETQYF. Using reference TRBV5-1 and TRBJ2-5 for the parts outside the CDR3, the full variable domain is KAGVTQTPRYLIKTRGQQVTLSCSPISGHRSVSWYQQTPGQGLQFLFEYFSETQRNKGNFPGRFSGRQFSNSRSEMNVSTLELGDSALYLCASSLAPGTLGPETQYFGPGTRLLVL.

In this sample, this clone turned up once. CDR3 DNA: TGTGCCAGTAGTATTCGGGTGGCTAGCGGGGAGACCCAGTACTTC. Its translation: CASSIRVASGETQYF. The genes are TRBV19 and TRBJ2-5, with 8 bases identical to TRBD2. Germline CDR1 and CDR2: LNHDA and SQIVND (reference sequence). This CDR3 contains 15 residues. J was trimmed by 5 bases and V by 3 bases; bases with no gene match: 8.

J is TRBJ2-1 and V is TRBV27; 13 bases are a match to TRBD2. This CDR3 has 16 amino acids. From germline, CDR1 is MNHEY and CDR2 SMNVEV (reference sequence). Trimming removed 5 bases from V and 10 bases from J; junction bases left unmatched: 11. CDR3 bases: TGTGCCAGCAGTCCGCCCACTAGCGGGAGGGTAGGCGAGCAGTTCTTC. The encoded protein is CASSPPTSGRVGEQFF.

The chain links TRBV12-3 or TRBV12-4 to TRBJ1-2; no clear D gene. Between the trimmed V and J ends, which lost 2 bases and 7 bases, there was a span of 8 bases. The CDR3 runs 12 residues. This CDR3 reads CASSLSVSGYTF. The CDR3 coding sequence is TGTGCCAGCAGTTTAAGTGTGAGTGGCTACACCTTC.

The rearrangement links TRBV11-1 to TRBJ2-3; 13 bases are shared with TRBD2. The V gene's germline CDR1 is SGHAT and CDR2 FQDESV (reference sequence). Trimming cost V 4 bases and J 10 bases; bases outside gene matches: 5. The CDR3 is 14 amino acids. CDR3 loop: CASSSGLAGVAQYF. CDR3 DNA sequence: TGTGCCAGCAGCTCAGGACTAGCGGGAGTGGCGCAGTATTTT.

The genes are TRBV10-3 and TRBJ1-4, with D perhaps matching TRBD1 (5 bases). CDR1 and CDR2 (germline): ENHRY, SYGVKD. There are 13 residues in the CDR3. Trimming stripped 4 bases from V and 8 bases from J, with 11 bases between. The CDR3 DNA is TGTGCCATCAGTGGGGACGGGAGCGAAAAACTGTTTTTT. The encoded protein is CAISGDGSEKLFF.

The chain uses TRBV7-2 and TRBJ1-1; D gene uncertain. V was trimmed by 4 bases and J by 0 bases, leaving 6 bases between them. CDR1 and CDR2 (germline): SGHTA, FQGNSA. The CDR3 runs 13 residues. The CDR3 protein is CASSSRVNTEAFF. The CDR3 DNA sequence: TGTGCCAGCAGCTCAAGGGTGAACACTGAAGCTTTCTTT.

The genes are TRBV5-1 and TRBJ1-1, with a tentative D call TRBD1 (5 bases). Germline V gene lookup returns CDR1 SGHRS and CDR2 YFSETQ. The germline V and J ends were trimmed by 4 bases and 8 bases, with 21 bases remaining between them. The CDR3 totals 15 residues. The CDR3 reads CASSTGRTTTLEAFF. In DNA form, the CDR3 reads TGCGCCAGCAGCACGGGACGTACGACCACACTCGAAGCTTTCTTT.

The CDR3 region has the DNA TGTGCCAGCTCATACGACAGGAATGAAAAACTGTTTTTT. Residues: CASSYDRNEKLFF. V usage is TRBV18 and J usage is TRBJ1-4, with D perhaps matching TRBD1 (6 bases). The V end was cut by 5 bases, the J end by 5 bases, with 9 bases between. The CDR3 is 13 amino acids. Germline V gene data show CDR1 as KGHSH and CDR2 as LQKENI.

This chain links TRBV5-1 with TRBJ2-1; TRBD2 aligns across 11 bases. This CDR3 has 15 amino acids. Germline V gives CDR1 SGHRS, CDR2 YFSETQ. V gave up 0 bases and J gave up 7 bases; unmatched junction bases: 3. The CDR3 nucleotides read TGCGCCAGCAGCTTGGCACCTAGCGGGAGGAATGAGCAGTTCTTC. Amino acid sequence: CASSLAPSGRNEQFF. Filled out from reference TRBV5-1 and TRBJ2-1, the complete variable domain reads KAGVTQTPRYLIKTRGQQVTLSCSPISGHRSVSWYQQTPGQGLQFLFEYFSETQRNKGNFPGRFSGRQFSNSRSEMNVSTLELGDSALYLCASSLAPSGRNEQFFGPGTRLTVL.

CDR3 nucleotides: TGTGCCATCAGTGATAGTTTAGCGAACACTGAAGCTTTCTTT. It encodes CAISDSLANTEAFF. V is TRBV10-3 and J is TRBJ1-1; D is unresolved. The CDR3 covers 14 residues. V was clipped by 3 bases and J by 1 base, with 9 bases between them. CDR1 ENHRY and CDR2 SYGVKD come from the germline V gene.